The source of this T cell receptor (beta chain) is a study of blood T cells in healthy people across ages. Study-level findings and limits: As age increased, TCR beta diversity per million T cells fell in a roughly linear fashion. More naive CD4+ cells and higher diversity were found in long-lived than in aged donors.

Germline V gives CDR1 SNHLY, CDR2 FYNNEI. CDR3 length equals 16 residues. The germline V and J ends were trimmed by 5 bases and 2 bases, with 16 bases remaining between them. The authors ran a second PCR of about 7 to 11 cycles using a sample-barcoded 5' primer and a J-beta primer mix. Via MiXCR, TCRdb re-called the 5' RACE reads, giving one row per CDR3 protein. In the table there are some 920,000 distinct CDR3 sequences, roughly 50% of which are singletons. With regard to this clonotype: Antigen specificity is unknown.

The study recruited healthy Caucasian donors from Russia who were aged about 6 to 90. Investigators took around 11 milliliters of peripheral blood from every donor. J is TRBJ2-1 and V is TRBV2; D is perhaps TRBD2 (5 bases). This clonotype was obtained from a woman aged 55-75 years in good health. Material for sequencing was blood. The CDR3, as DNA: TGTGCCAGCAGTAAAAGAGCGGAGTTGGCCTACAATGAGCAGTTCTTC. It codes for CASSKRAELAYNEQFF.